Listed below are T cell receptor beta chains from one sample, sequenced in a study of blood T cell repertoires in COVID-19. Method: immunoSEQ multiplex PCR; TCRdb's copy keeps in-frame clones and lacks some. The sample lists 250,000 to 350,000 clones; approximately 91% were seen once. The specimen sequenced was peripheral blood. Receptor source: a woman in her thirties with COVID-19, enrolled during active disease. Each CDR3 is given with its conserved first and last residue. The order of the fields is V gene, J gene, CDR3 protein.

>TRBV5-4|TRBJ1-1
CASFGGWDTEAFF
>TRBV7-2|TRBJ1-6
CASSTTGTGVLGSPLHF
>TRBV27|TRBJ2-3
CASSLEGTGKTDTQYF
>TRBV28|TRBJ2-7
CASTSGSSGSSYEQYF
>TRBV28|TRBJ1-5
CASSGGGQPQHF
>TRBV6-5|TRBJ2-1
CASSYAGSLYNEQFF
>TRBV2|TRBJ2-3
CASSSGRATDTQYF
>TRBV6-5|TRBJ1-1
CASSYDWNTEAFF
>TRBV5-1|TRBJ2-7
CASSSQGFVYEQYF
>TRBV7-9|TRBJ1-4
CASSIRDRGRVNEKLFF
>TRBV6-1|TRBJ1-1
CASSETGLNTEAFF
>TRBV5-4|TRBJ2-1
CASSSGQGRAEQFF
>TRBV30|TRBJ2-7
CAWAGGGAYEQYF
>TRBV3-1/TRBV3-2|TRBJ2-6
CASSQDRVGRSNSGANVLTF
>TRBV4-1|TRBJ2-7
CASSQVSRPNEQYF
>TRBV10-3|TRBJ2-7
CAISKGQASYEQYF
>TRBV18|TRBJ2-6
CASSPLPVSGANVLTF
>TRBV11-2|TRBJ2-3
CASSSFGGITDTQYF
>TRBV18|TRBJ2-7
CASSKTGLYEQYF
>TRBV5-1|TRBJ2-7
CASSLNRGQEQYF
>TRBV28|TRBJ2-6
CASMTAGTGANVLTF
>TRBV28|TRBJ1-4
CASSSWGVQENEKLFF
>TRBV7-3|TRBJ2-2
CASSPALAVNTGELFF
>TRBV11-1|TRBJ1-4
CASSRSPGQDEKLFF
>TRBV30|TRBJ2-7
CAWSEGGLYEQYF
>TRBV6-2/TRBV6-3|TRBJ2-5
CASSYGTEETQYF
>TRBV19|TRBJ2-4
CASSIEDIQYF
>TRBV3-1/TRBV3-2|TRBJ1-1
CASSRPGTEAFF
>TRBV3-1/TRBV3-2|TRBJ1-6
CASSQGQGKNSPLHF
>TRBV6-5|TRBJ2-7
CASSYPGTAYEQYF
>TRBV4-3|TRBJ2-7
CASSQNRGPLYEQYF
>TRBV2|TRBJ1-1
CASSEETVNTEAFF
>TRBV4-1|TRBJ1-1
CASRVEVNTEAFF
>TRBV27|TRBJ2-7
CASSPHLAGFSYEQYF
>TRBV28|TRBJ1-1
CASRDGQGAGGTEAFF
>TRBV18|TRBJ2-5
CASSPGQGGETQYF
>TRBV7-8|TRBJ2-1
CASQTGPYNEQFF
>TRBV2|TRBJ1-6
CASSEGGLKNSPLHF
>TRBV4-1|TRBJ1-3
CASSRQTGGNGNTIYF
>TRBV25-1|TRBJ2-1
CASSGTSGANNEQFF
>TRBV19|TRBJ1-6
CASSMREGGYNSPLHF
>TRBV6-2/TRBV6-3|TRBJ2-7
CASSLRGGYEQYF
>TRBV29-1|TRBJ2-7
CSVEVAGGTYEQYF
>TRBV5-4|TRBJ2-6
CASSLGQAGANVLTF
>TRBV28|TRBJ1-2
CASSLYPGGNYGYTF
>TRBV28|TRBJ1-5
CASVGPGTYQPQHF
>TRBV28|TRBJ1-1
CASIGGYEAFF
>TRBV4-3|TRBJ2-3
CASSLNRLSTDTQYF
>TRBV5-1|TRBJ1-1
CASSWDRGDTEAFF
>TRBV6-5|TRBJ1-4
CASSYRGGEKLFF
>TRBV3-1/TRBV3-2|TRBJ1-1
CASSTEVMNTEAFF
>TRBV19|TRBJ2-1
CASSVSTAEQFF
>TRBV5-1|TRBJ2-1
CASSLEHRAYNEQFF
>TRBV18|TRBJ2-7
CASAKGTNSYEQYF
>TRBV7-3|TRBJ2-7
CASSLKGQGPHEQYF
>TRBV28|TRBJ2-1
CASSLLRREMYEQFF